These T cell receptor beta chains were read from a single sample in a study of Graves' ophthalmopathy and Graves' hyperthyroidism. TCRdb processed the multiplex PCR reads anew with MiXCR; each CDR3 protein has one entry. Found here are about 160,000 distinct CDR3 sequences, 30% to 45% of them singletons; the top ten hold about 6%. The sequencing input was peripheral blood. The receptor set was obtained from a middle-aged woman with Graves' ophthalmopathy. Both conserved end residues are part of each CDR3. Fields, in order: CDR3 protein, CDR3 DNA, J gene, D gene, CDR3 length, clone size, V gene. The D gene is left open where the match is weak. Only part of the rows carry a size: once, few, many, or a class if the clone is expanded.

CASSVASSYEQYF | TGTGCCAGCAGTGTCGCCTCCTCCTACGAGCAGTACTTC | TRBJ2-7 | - | 13 | many | TRBV25-1
CASSQRRELGTKNIQYF | TGTGCCAGCTCCCAACGTAGGGAATTGGGCACCAAAAACATTCAGTACTTC | TRBJ2-4 | - | 17 | few | TRBV18
CASSGTSGRYEQYF | TGTGCCAGCAGTGGGACTAGCGGGAGATACGAGCAGTACTTC | TRBJ2-7 | TRBD2 | 14 | many | TRBV12-3/TRBV12-4
CASSPGQLPQETQYF | TGTGCCAGCAGCCCAGGACAGCTTCCCCAGGAGACCCAGTACTTC | TRBJ2-5 | - | 15 | many | TRBV9
CASSYLQGGETQYF | TGTGCCAGCAGTTACCTGCAGGGTGGAGAGACCCAGTACTTC | TRBJ2-5 | - | 14 | - | TRBV6-2/TRBV6-3
CASSQTSGGLETQYF | TGTGCCAGCAGCCAGACTAGCGGGGGGTTGGAGACCCAGTACTTC | TRBJ2-5 | TRBD2 | 15 | many | TRBV3-1
CASSAEQPFSNQPQHF | TGTGCCAGCAGTGCCGAACAGCCATTTAGCAATCAGCCCCAGCATTTT | TRBJ1-5 | - | 16 | many | TRBV6-1
CASNQKGADYGYTF | TGTGCCAGCAACCAAAAGGGGGCTGACTATGGCTACACCTTC | TRBJ1-2 | TRBD1 | 14 | many | TRBV6-5
CASTFGDEHNSPLHF | TGTGCCAGTACTTTCGGGGACGAACATAATTCACCCCTCCACTTT | TRBJ1-6 | - | 15 | many | TRBV6-5
CASSTTGEQYF | TGTGCCAGCAGCACCACGGGGGAGCAGTACTTC | TRBJ2-7 | - | 11 | many | TRBV9
CASSLGQGRNIQYF | TGCGCCAGCAGCTTGGGACAGGGCCGAAACATTCAGTACTTC | TRBJ2-4 | TRBD1 | 14 | many | TRBV5-1
CASSLVGGEQYF | TGTGCCAGCAGCTTAGTTGGCGGGGAGCAGTACTTC | TRBJ2-7 | - | 12 | - | TRBV11-2
CASRNSRVNTGELFF | TGTGCCAGCAGGAACTCTAGGGTGAACACCGGGGAGCTGTTTTTT | TRBJ2-2 | - | 15 | - | TRBV7-2
CATSIGRNTEAFF | TGTGCCACCAGCATTGGGAGGAACACTGAAGCTTTCTTT | TRBJ1-1 | - | 13 | - | TRBV15
CASISRWETQYF | TGCGCCAGCATCTCCAGGTGGGAGACCCAGTACTTC | TRBJ2-5 | - | 12 | many | TRBV10-1
CASARGHRNYGYTF | TGTGCCAGTGCCCGAGGACACCGTAACTATGGCTACACCTTC | TRBJ1-2 | - | 14 | - | TRBV19
CASSYSLVSAETQYF | TGTGCCAGCAGTTACTCCCTGGTCTCGGCGGAGACCCAGTACTTC | TRBJ2-5 | - | 15 | - | TRBV6-2/TRBV6-3
CASSLAFEPGRNTEAFF | TGTGCCAGCAGCTTAGCTTTTGAGCCCGGACGGAACACTGAAGCTTTCTTT | TRBJ1-1 | - | 17 | few | TRBV7-2
CASSPGAGVAYEQYF | TGTGCCAGCAGTCCAGGGGCAGGGGTAGCCTACGAGCAGTACTTC | TRBJ2-7 | - | 15 | many | TRBV7-2
CASSEERGAWETQYF | TGTGCCAGCAGTGAAGAAAGGGGGGCCTGGGAGACCCAGTACTTC | TRBJ2-5 | - | 15 | - | TRBV6-1
CASSRRGQYYEQYF | TGTGCCAGCAGTCGTAGGGGACAGTACTACGAGCAGTACTTC | TRBJ2-7 | TRBD1 | 14 | many | TRBV28
CASRNTGSGEQYF | TGTGCCAGCAGAAACACAGGATCGGGCGAGCAGTACTTC | TRBJ2-7 | - | 13 | many | TRBV2
CASSMVISGANVLTF | TGTGCCAGTAGTATGGTGATCTCTGGGGCCAACGTCCTGACTTTC | TRBJ2-6 | - | 15 | many | TRBV19
CASSVRGAYEQYF | TGTGCCAGCAGTGTGCGGGGGGCCTACGAGCAGTACTTC | TRBJ2-7 | TRBD2 | 13 | many | TRBV6-1
CASSFQGTSGDLYEQYF | TGTGCCAGCAGTTTCCAGGGGACTAGCGGGGACCTATACGAGCAGTACTTC | TRBJ2-7 | TRBD2 | 17 | many | TRBV6-5
CASSQSIWVSRNTVYF | TGTGCCAGCAGCCAATCAATATGGGTATCACGGAACACCGTATATTTT | TRBJ1-3 | - | 16 | many | TRBV11-2
CASSHHRTGIIFRQMNTEAFF | TGTGCCAGCAGTCACCACCGGACAGGTATTATCTTCCGCCAAATGAACACTGAAGCTTTCTTT | TRBJ1-1 | TRBD1 | 21 | many | TRBV6-4
CSAPRGSTEAFF | TGCAGTGCTCCAAGGGGCTCCACTGAAGCTTTCTTT | TRBJ1-1 | - | 12 | many | TRBV20-1
CASSLGQSPLGTEAFF | TGTGCCAGCAGTTTGGGTCAGTCCCCTTTGGGCACTGAAGCTTTCTTT | TRBJ1-1 | - | 16 | few | TRBV28
CASSEAGGELFF | TGTGCCAGCAGTGAAGCAGGCGGGGAGCTGTTTTTT | TRBJ2-2 | - | 12 | many | TRBV2
CASDDRSNQPQHF | TGTGCCAGCGACGACAGGAGCAATCAGCCCCAGCATTTT | TRBJ1-5 | - | 13 | many | TRBV19
CASRLRLAGAETQYF | TGTGCCAGCAGGCTTCGACTAGCGGGAGCAGAGACCCAGTACTTC | TRBJ2-5 | TRBD2 | 15 | - | TRBV6-2/TRBV6-3
CASAAEFTLETQYF | TGTGCCAGCGCCGCGGAATTTACGCTTGAGACCCAGTACTTC | TRBJ2-5 | - | 14 | - | TRBV6-1
CSVESGDYEQYF | TGCAGCGTTGAATCAGGGGACTACGAGCAGTACTTC | TRBJ2-7 | - | 12 | - | TRBV29-1
CASSQGYSSNQPQHF | TGTGCCAGCAGCCAAGGGTACAGCAGCAATCAGCCCCAGCATTTT | TRBJ1-5 | - | 15 | many | TRBV3-1
CASSPDRGTQYF | TGTGCCAGCAGTCCGGACAGGGGGACCCAGTACTTC | TRBJ2-5 | TRBD1 | 12 | - | TRBV6-5
CASSMTGVSNQPQHF | TGTGCCAGTAGTATGACAGGGGTGAGCAATCAGCCCCAGCATTTT | TRBJ1-5 | TRBD1 | 15 | many | TRBV19
CAISKLQGVRNSPLHF | TGTGCCATCAGCAAACTACAGGGTGTTCGTAATTCACCCCTCCACTTT | TRBJ1-6 | - | 16 | - | TRBV10-3
CATSDPRRDRGETQYF | TGTGCCACCAGTGATCCGCGACGGGACAGGGGGGAGACCCAGTACTTC | TRBJ2-5 | TRBD1 | 16 | - | TRBV24-1
CSARGPSGRANTGELFF | TGCAGTGCTAGAGGCCCTAGCGGGAGGGCGAACACCGGGGAGCTGTTTTTT | TRBJ2-2 | TRBD2 | 17 | - | TRBV20-1
CASERFSDEQYF | TGTGCCAGCGAGCGGTTTTCGGACGAGCAGTACTTC | TRBJ2-7 | - | 12 | many | TRBV2
CASSFGQNQPQHF | TGTGCCAGCAGTTTTGGACAGAATCAGCCCCAGCATTTT | TRBJ1-5 | - | 13 | many | TRBV12-3/TRBV12-4
CVSSYEDGPYGYTF | TGTGTCAGCAGTTACGAGGACGGCCCCTATGGCTACACCTTC | TRBJ1-2 | - | 14 | - | TRBV12-3/TRBV12-4
CASRRRSGTGHEQYF | TGTGCCAGCAGACGCCGTAGCGGGACGGGCCACGAGCAGTACTTC | TRBJ2-7 | TRBD2 | 15 | many | TRBV7-2
CASSEPGNTGELFF | TGCGCCAGCAGTGAGCCTGGGAACACCGGGGAGCTGTTTTTT | TRBJ2-2 | - | 14 | many | TRBV10-2
CASSTQRTSGNEQYF | TGTGCCAGTAGTACACAAAGGACTAGCGGGAACGAGCAGTACTTC | TRBJ2-7 | TRBD2 | 15 | many | TRBV19
CASSFPIGGSNEQFF | TGTGCCAGCAGCTTCCCAATTGGGGGCAGCAATGAGCAGTTCTTC | TRBJ2-1 | - | 15 | - | TRBV11-1
CASSQTKVSEAFF | TGTGCCAGCAGTCAGACCAAAGTCTCTGAAGCTTTCTTT | TRBJ1-1 | - | 13 | many | TRBV4-2
CASTLLGQGYSPLHF | TGTGCCAGCACCCTTTTGGGACAGGGTTATTCACCCCTCCACTTT | TRBJ1-6 | TRBD1 | 15 | many | TRBV12-3/TRBV12-4
CASSLEQPYEQYF | TGTGCCAGCAGCTTAGAGCAGCCATACGAGCAGTACTTC | TRBJ2-7 | - | 13 | many | TRBV11-2
CASSQSPSGAGELFF | TGCGCCAGCAGCCAATCCCCCTCTGGGGCCGGGGAGCTGTTTTTT | TRBJ2-2 | - | 15 | many | TRBV4-1
CASKVGQLETQYF | TGTGCCAGCAAGGTCGGACAGCTAGAGACCCAGTACTTC | TRBJ2-5 | - | 13 | once | TRBV6-2/TRBV6-3
CASSYSLEGELWEQYF | TGTGCCAGCAGTTACTCTCTTGAAGGAGAGCTTTGGGAGCAGTACTTC | TRBJ2-7 | - | 16 | - | TRBV6-2/TRBV6-3
CASSGTGFTEAFF | TGTGCCAGCAGCGGGACAGGGTTCACTGAAGCTTTCTTT | TRBJ1-1 | TRBD1 | 13 | many | TRBV12-3/TRBV12-4